This T cell receptor beta chain comes out of a study of blood T cells in healthy people across ages. Overall study: Per every two T cells, about one barcoded beta molecule was captured by template switching. General study findings and limits: The recorded TCR beta diversity per million T cells decreased in a roughly linear manner with age.

Trimming left V 2 bases short and J 2 bases short, with 13 bases between. The CDR3 runs to 15 residues. Looked up from germline, CDR1 is SGHNT and CDR2 is YYREEE (reference sequence). Points on this clonotype: Its specificity is not known.

The second PCR ran about 6 to 12 cycles with a sample-barcoded 5' primer and J-beta primers. TCRdb reanalysed the 5' RACE reads using MiXCR and keeps one entry per CDR3 protein. The sample lists some 1.8 million distinct CDR3 sequences; approximately 39% were seen once. This rearrangement joins TRBV5-4 to TRBJ1-2; weak D call: TRBD1 (6 bases). Sequenced sample: blood. The receptor was isolated from a human donor in good health. CDR3 sequence (DNA): TGTGCCAGCAGCTTAGGTACAGGGAGCAACTATGGCTACACCTTC. It translates to CASSLGTGSNYGYTF.